The TCR beta chain described here comes from a study of T cells in Graves' hyperthyroidism and ophthalmopathy. Across the whole study: The initial diagnosis was the point when peripheral blood was collected, ahead of any treatment.

The source material, RNA transcripts, was used to amplify TCR beta CDR3 regions. First-round RT-PCR with HTBI primers amplified the TCR CDR3 region. TCRdb reprocessed the multiplex PCR reads with MiXCR, giving one entry per CDR3 protein. The sample lists 800,000 or so distinct CDR3 sequences, 35% to 45% occurring once. Trimming at V came to 5 bases and at J to 5 bases, leaving 8 bases not matched to a gene. The CDR3 is made up of 16 amino acids. Per germline, CDR1 LNHDA and CDR2 SQIVND (reference sequence). The study defined stable Graves' hyperthyroidism as no ophthalmopathy progression within 18 months.

V usage is TRBV19 and J usage is TRBJ2-2; 10 nucleotides line up with TRBD2. Sample: blood. This TCR came from a young man with Graves' hyperthyroidism. The CDR3 region is CASSPLAGVGTGELFF. The CDR3 nucleotides are TGTGCCAGTAGTCCTCTAGCGGGAGTAGGGACCGGGGAGCTGTTTTTT.